These T cell receptor beta chains were read from a single sample in a study of cytomegalovirus exposure and HLA in healthy donors. Assay used: immunoSEQ multiplex PCR; TCRdb lists only in-frame clones, some missing. Of about 200,000 clones detected, around 82% appear once; the ten largest clones hold less than 3%. Sequencing was carried out using PBMCs. These receptors all come from a woman aged 25-40 years in good health and CMV-seronegative. The CDR3 runs from the conserved cysteine through the conserved F or W. Each record gives: D gene, J gene, V gene, clone size, CDR3 protein, CDR3 DNA. A D gene is named only where the DNA matches it firmly. Some rows have no size entry. The others give once, few or many, or a class for an expanded clone.

d_call: -
j_call: TRBJ1-1
v_call: TRBV5-4
clone_size: few
cdr3_aa: CASSLWQRNTEAFF
cdr3_nt: TGTGCCAGCAGCTTGTGGCAGCGGAACACTGAAGCTTTCTTT

d_call: -
j_call: TRBJ2-7
v_call: TRBV28
clone_size: -
cdr3_aa: CASNWAEETYEQYF
cdr3_nt: TGTGCCAGCAATTGGGCGGAGGAGACCTACGAGCAGTACTTC

d_call: -
j_call: TRBJ2-7
v_call: TRBV2
clone_size: few
cdr3_aa: CASSEDGQYSYEQYF
cdr3_nt: TGTGCCAGCAGTGAGGACGGACAGTACTCCTACGAGCAGTACTTC

d_call: TRBD1
j_call: TRBJ2-1
v_call: TRBV29-1
clone_size: -
cdr3_aa: CSGSHRGPDEQFF
cdr3_nt: TGCAGCGGTTCACACAGGGGGCCCGATGAGCAGTTCTTC

d_call: -
j_call: TRBJ1-1
v_call: TRBV28
clone_size: -
cdr3_aa: CASRTGRNTEAFF
cdr3_nt: TGTGCCAGCAGAACAGGGAGGAACACTGAAGCTTTCTTT

d_call: TRBD2
j_call: TRBJ2-2
v_call: TRBV7-3
clone_size: -
cdr3_aa: CASSLTGTTHTGELFF
cdr3_nt: TGTGCCAGCAGCTTAACCGGGACTACTCACACCGGGGAGCTGTTTTTT

d_call: -
j_call: TRBJ2-3
v_call: TRBV7-9
clone_size: -
cdr3_aa: CARDGGLSTDTQYF
cdr3_nt: TGTGCCAGAGACGGTGGACTCAGCACAGATACGCAGTATTTT

d_call: TRBD2
j_call: TRBJ2-3
v_call: TRBV6-5
clone_size: -
cdr3_aa: CASRGGTDTQYF
cdr3_nt: TGTGCCAGTCGGGGGGGCACAGATACGCAGTATTTT

d_call: -
j_call: TRBJ2-7
v_call: TRBV2
clone_size: -
cdr3_aa: CASRESRGSSYEQYF
cdr3_nt: TGTGCCAGCAGAGAGTCTAGGGGGAGCTCCTACGAGCAGTACTTC

d_call: -
j_call: TRBJ1-2
v_call: TRBV6-5
clone_size: -
cdr3_aa: CASSYSGASGYTF
cdr3_nt: TGTGCCAGCAGTTACTCGGGGGCCAGTGGCTACACCTTC

d_call: TRBD1
j_call: TRBJ1-1
v_call: TRBV6-5
clone_size: -
cdr3_aa: CASSYRGQGNTEAFF
cdr3_nt: TGTGCCAGCAGTTACAGAGGACAGGGGAACACTGAAGCTTTCTTT

d_call: -
j_call: TRBJ2-7
v_call: TRBV30
clone_size: -
cdr3_aa: CAWRLSGSYEQYF
cdr3_nt: TGTGCCTGGAGACTTTCAGGATCATACGAGCAGTACTTC

d_call: -
j_call: TRBJ1-2
v_call: TRBV5-5
clone_size: once
cdr3_aa: CASSLSRRGDYGYTF
cdr3_nt: TGTGCCAGCAGCTTAAGTCGGAGGGGAGACTATGGCTACACCTTC

d_call: TRBD2
j_call: TRBJ2-7
v_call: TRBV5-1
clone_size: -
cdr3_aa: CASSRLAGGYSYEQYF
cdr3_nt: TGCGCCAGCAGCCGGCTAGCGGGGGGCTACTCCTACGAGCAGTACTTC

d_call: TRBD2
j_call: TRBJ2-1
v_call: TRBV5-4
clone_size: once
cdr3_aa: CASSLSGGSKNEQFF
cdr3_nt: TGTGCCAGCAGCTTGTCCGGCGGGAGTAAAAATGAGCAGTTCTTC

d_call: -
j_call: TRBJ1-2
v_call: TRBV5-1
clone_size: -
cdr3_aa: CASSLAEDGYTF
cdr3_nt: TGCGCCAGCAGCTTGGCAGAAGATGGCTACACCTTC

d_call: -
j_call: TRBJ1-6
v_call: TRBV30
clone_size: -
cdr3_aa: CAWSPGRTLHF
cdr3_nt: TGTGCCTGGAGTCCCGGGAGGACCCTCCACTTT

d_call: -
j_call: TRBJ1-1
v_call: TRBV30
clone_size: few
cdr3_aa: CAYNSGGTEAFF
cdr3_nt: TGTGCCTACAACTCGGGGGGCACTGAAGCTTTCTTT

d_call: TRBD2
j_call: TRBJ2-3
v_call: TRBV5-1
clone_size: once
cdr3_aa: CASSLRPQTSGLTDTQYF
cdr3_nt: TGCGCCAGCAGCTTACGACCCCAGACTAGCGGGTTAACAGATACGCAGTATTTT